The 3 T cell receptor beta chains below were found in one sample sequenced in a study of blood T cell repertoires in COVID-19. Sequenced by immunoSEQ multiplex PCR; TCRdb stores in-frame clones only, minus some. The sample records 40,000 to 55,000 clones, 65% to 85% being singletons. Specimen: peripheral blood. The source is a man aged 45-65 years with active COVID-19.

The chain uses TRBV4-2 and TRBJ1-5; D uncertain. The CDR3 contains 15 residues. Germline V gives CDR1 LGHNA, CDR2 YNFKEQ. V lost 0 bases and J lost 7, with 13 bases in between. Here the CDR3 reads CASSQDRAGRQPQHF. As DNA, the CDR3 is TGTGCCAGCAGCCAAGATCGCGCAGGTCGACAGCCCCAGCATTTT.

The chain recombines TRBV7-9 with TRBJ2-5; D may be TRBD1 (6 bases). The CDR3 sequence is 15 residues long. CDR1 SEHNR and CDR2 FQNEAQ come from the germline V gene (reference sequence). Deletions cut 7 bases from V and 2 bases from J, with 17 bases between. CDR3 amino acids: CASTRGGKVQETQYF. The CDR3 region has the DNA TGTGCCAGCACCCGAGGGGGAAAGGTTCAAGAGACCCAGTACTTC.

The chain links TRBV5-8 to TRBJ1-4; 8 nucleotides line up with TRBD1. Germline V lookup: CDR1 SGHTS, CDR2 YDEGEE. V lost 4 bases, J lost 9 bases, and 11 bases stayed unmatched. The CDR3 has 15 residues. The CDR3 DNA reads as TGTGCCAGCAGCACCGGACAGGGAAGGAAGAAAAAACTGTTTTTT. Residues: CASSTGQGRKKKLFF.